This T cell receptor beta chain appears in the sequencing data of a study of CD8+ T cells in alopecia areata. Study-wide findings and caveats: An increase in clonality over normal scalp was evident in lesional scalp, especially alopecia totalis/universalis. Many of the expanded lesional clones endured in scalp and blood while on tofacitinib. Expanded CD8+ clones among the top 100, as well as scalp clonality, were significantly decreased by tofacitinib.

Note on this clone: Its antigen is still unknown.

Indicated treatment: oral pan-JAK inhibitor, 5-10 mg twice daily. Collection of lesional scalp punch biopsies and peripheral blood was performed in alopecia areata patients. RNA extraction was followed by reverse transcription into cDNA, which acted as the sequencing template. Assay: immunoSEQ multiplex PCR; the TCRdb copy retains only in-frame clones and omits some. The table shows some 150,000 clones, with around 82% occurring only once. The source material was CD8+ T cells sorted from blood, sampled at week 4, from a patient treated with tofacitinib. The receptor comes from a human donor with alopecia areata.

CDR3 DNA: TGCGCCAGCAGCCAAGTGGGGCGACTCGAGCAGTACTTC. It codes for CASSQVGRLEQYF. The rearrangement joins TRBV4-3 to TRBJ2-7; possible D gene TRBD1, 5 bases. This CDR3 is built from 13 residues. In germline, CDR1 is LGHNA, CDR2 YSLEER. Deletions cut 1 base from V and 6 bases from J, with 10 bases between.